These 9 T cell receptor beta chains were sequenced from one sample in a study of blood T cell repertoires in COVID-19. Assay: immunoSEQ multiplex PCR; the TCRdb copy retains only in-frame clones and omits some. The data show roughly 40,000 clones, roughly 88% seen once. The sequencing sample was made of peripheral blood. These receptors were taken from a woman aged 80 or older with acute or convalescent COVID-19.

The chain links TRBV7-6 to TRBJ1-3, with 7 positions matching TRBD1. Trimming removed 1 base from V and 0 bases from J; junction bases left unmatched: 6. This CDR3 spans 17 amino acids. In germline, CDR1 is SGHVS, CDR2 FNYEAQ. DNA for the CDR3: TGTGCCAGCAGCTTAGGAGCTGGGACAGCCTCTGGAAACACCATATATTTT. The encoded protein is CASSLGAGTASGNTIYF.

This chain uses TRBV6-2 or TRBV6-3 with TRBJ2-3; D not resolved. This CDR3 contains 13 residues. Germline CDR1 MNHEY, CDR2 SVGEGT. Trimming took 6 bases from V and 4 from J, leaving 11 bases between them. The CDR3 is CASSPVGADTQYF. The CDR3 nucleotides are TGTGCCAGCAGCCCTGTAGGAGCAGATACGCAGTATTTT.

The genes are TRBV4-2 and TRBJ2-5, with 7 bases lining up with TRBD1. V dropped 0 bases and J dropped 7; count of bases not matched to a gene: 8. This CDR3 comprises 15 residues. Germline CDR1 is LGHNA and CDR2 is YNFKEQ. For the CDR3, the DNA is TGTGCCAGCAGCCAAGACGGGACAGAGTTTGGGACCCAGTACTTC. Amino acids: CASSQDGTEFGTQYF.

This clone was counted a single time. The chain couples TRBV25-1 to TRBJ1-4; TRBD1 aligns across 8 bases. Germline V CDR1 and CDR2: MGHDK, SYGVNS. Losses at the gene ends were 3 bases for V and 0 bases for J; bases not matched to a gene: 6. CDR3 length equals 17 residues. In DNA form, the CDR3 reads TGTGCCAGCAGTGAGGGGGGGACAGGTGCAACTAATGAAAAACTGTTTTTT. Protein product: CASSEGGTGATNEKLFF.

J is TRBJ2-5 and V is TRBV25-1; D uncertain. The ends were cut back, 1 base at V and 6 bases at J, with 6 bases in the middle. Germline V gene lookup returns CDR1 MGHDK and CDR2 SYGVNS. This CDR3 region has 12 residues. CDR3 loop: CASSESAKTQYF. Written as DNA, the CDR3 is TGTGCCAGCAGTGAATCAGCGAAGACCCAGTACTTC.

The J gene is TRBJ2-7, the V gene TRBV10-3; 12 positions agree with TRBD2. The germline V gene encodes CDR1 ENHRY and CDR2 SYGVKD. The CDR3 is 16 residues long. J gave up 5 bases and V 3 bases, and 8 bases lay outside the gene matches. In DNA form, the CDR3 reads TGTGCCATCAGTGAAGGTGTTCTAGCGGGAGGGAACGAGCAGTACTTC. This encodes CAISEGVLAGGNEQYF.

The gene calls are TRBV11-2 and TRBJ2-4; tentatively, D is TRBD2 (6 bases). V lost 2 bases and J 6 bases, leaving 20 bases between the germline ends. Germline lookup yields CDR1 SGHAT and CDR2 FQNNGV. The CDR3 loop spans 17 amino acids. CDR3 coding DNA: TGTGCCAGCAGCTTACTTAGCGGTCATGGAGGCGGAAACATTCAGTACTTC. It yields the protein CASSLLSGHGGGNIQYF.

This chain uses TRBV5-6 with TRBJ1-3, with D possibly TRBD1 on 6 matching bases. V gave up 5 bases and J gave up 0 bases, with 12 bases separating them. This CDR3 is 15 amino acids long. From germline, CDR1 is SGHDT and CDR2 YYEEEE. The CDR3 protein is CASSADSSSGNTIYF. CDR3 in DNA: TGTGCCAGCAGTGCGGACAGCTCCTCTGGAAACACCATATATTTT.

The J gene is TRBJ2-7, the V gene TRBV6-5; possible D gene TRBD1, 6 bases. Germline V gene lookup returns CDR1 MNHEY and CDR2 SVGAGI. V lost 6 bases and J 4 bases, leaving 10 bases between the germline ends. The CDR3 extends over 12 amino acids. Here the CDR3 reads CASRGGAYEQYF. In DNA, the CDR3 is TGTGCCAGCAGAGGGGGAGCTTACGAGCAGTACTTC.